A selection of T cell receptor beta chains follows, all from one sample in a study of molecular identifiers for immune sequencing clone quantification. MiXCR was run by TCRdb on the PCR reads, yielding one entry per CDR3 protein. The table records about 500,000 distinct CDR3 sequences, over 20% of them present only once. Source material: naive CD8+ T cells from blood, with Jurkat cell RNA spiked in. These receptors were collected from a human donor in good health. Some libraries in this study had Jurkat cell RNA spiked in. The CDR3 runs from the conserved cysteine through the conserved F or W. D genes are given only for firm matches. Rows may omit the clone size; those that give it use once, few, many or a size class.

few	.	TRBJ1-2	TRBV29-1	TGCAGCGTTGGGGATGGCAGGGTGGTCTATGGCTACACCTTC	CSVGDGRVVYGYTF
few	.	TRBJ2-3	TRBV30	TGTGCCTGGAGTCGGCTAGCTACAGATACGCAGTATTTT	CAWSRLATDTQYF
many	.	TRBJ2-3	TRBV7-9	TGTGCCAGCAGCTTAGGCTTGGGTATCGTCCCAGATACGCAGTATTTT	CASSLGLGIVPDTQYF
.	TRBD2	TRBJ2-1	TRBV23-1	TGCGCCAGCAGTCACCTCGTGGCTAGCGGGGACCTGTCGGATGAGCAGTTCTTC	CASSHLVASGDLSDEQFF
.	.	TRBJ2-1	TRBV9	TGTGCCAGCAGCGTGTCGGCGGACTTGAGGAATGAGCAGTTCTTC	CASSVSADLRNEQFF
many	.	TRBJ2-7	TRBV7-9	TGTGCCAGCAGCCCGGAGGGATCCTACGAGCAGTACTTC	CASSPEGSYEQYF
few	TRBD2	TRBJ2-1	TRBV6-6	TGTGCCAGCACAGGTGTGGCGGGGGTTGAGCAGTTCTTC	CASTGVAGVEQFF
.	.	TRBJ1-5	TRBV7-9	TGTGCCAGCAGCTTGGCGACAGAGACTAGCTATCAGCCCCAGCATTTT	CASSLATETSYQPQHF
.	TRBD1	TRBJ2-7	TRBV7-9	TGTGCCAGCAGCCCCCCCCGGGACAGGGTCACCTACGAGCAGTACTTC	CASSPPRDRVTYEQYF
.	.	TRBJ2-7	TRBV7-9	TGTGGCAGCAGCTTGTCGGCTGGCTACGAGCAGTACTTC	CGSSLSAGYEQYF
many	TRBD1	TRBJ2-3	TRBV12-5	TGTGCTAGTGGTCCGGGGACAGGGGAGATTACAGATACGCAGTATTTT	CASGPGTGEITDTQYF
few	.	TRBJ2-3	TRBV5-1	TGCGCCAGCAGCTTCCGCCCTATAGGCCCCACAGATACGCAGTATTTT	CASSFRPIGPTDTQYF
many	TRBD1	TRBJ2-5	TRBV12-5	TGTGCTAGTGCCTCACCCCTGGAAGGACAGGGGGCGGAGACCCAGTACTTC	CASASPLEGQGAETQYF
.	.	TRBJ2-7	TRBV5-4	TGTGCCAGCAGCCCTCCATCGACAGGCCCCTACGAGCAGTACTTC	CASSPPSTGPYEQYF
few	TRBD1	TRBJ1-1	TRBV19	TGTGCCAGTAGTAAAGGGGGCATCGCTGAAGCTTTCTTT	CASSKGGIAEAFF
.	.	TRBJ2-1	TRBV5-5	TGTGCCAGCAGCCATACAGGAAAAAGTAGCTCCTACAATGAGCAGTTCTTC	CASSHTGKSSSYNEQFF
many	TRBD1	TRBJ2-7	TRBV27	TGTGCCAGCAGTGGGATACGGGACAGGGCGGTCGAGCAGTACTTC	CASSGIRDRAVEQYF
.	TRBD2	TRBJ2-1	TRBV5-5	TGTGCCAGCAGCTTCGAACTAGCGGCAACTTCCTACAATGAGCAGTTCTTC	CASSFELAATSYNEQFF
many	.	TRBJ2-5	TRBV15	TGTGCCACCAGCAGAGATTTGGCCCGGGGCGAGACCCAGTACTTC	CATSRDLARGETQYF
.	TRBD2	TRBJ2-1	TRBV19	TGTGCCAGTAGTATAGATCCGGCGGGGGGTTCCTACAATGAGCAGTTCTTC	CASSIDPAGGSYNEQFF
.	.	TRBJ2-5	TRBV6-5	TGTGCCAGCAGTTACACCGGGACGAACCAAGAGACCCAGTACTTC	CASSYTGTNQETQYF
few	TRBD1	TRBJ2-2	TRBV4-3	TGCGCCAGCAGCCAAGATCGCCAGGGGGCGAACACCGGGGAGCTGTTTTTT	CASSQDRQGANTGELFF
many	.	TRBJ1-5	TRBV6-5	TGTGCCGGAATATATCAGGGTCAGGGGATGAGCAATCAGCCCCAGCATTTT	CAGIYQGQGMSNQPQHF
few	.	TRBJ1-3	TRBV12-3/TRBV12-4	TGTGCCAGCAGCCTACAAGCGGTGGGTCCTGGAAACACCATATATTTT	CASSLQAVGPGNTIYF
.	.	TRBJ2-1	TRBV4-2	TGTGCCAGCAGCCAAGATTGGGGTTACCTCCGTCCCAATGAGCAGTTCTTC	CASSQDWGYLRPNEQFF
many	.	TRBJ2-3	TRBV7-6	TGTGCCAGCAGCTTAGATGGGCGGACCCGGGGCACAGATACGCAGTATTTT	CASSLDGRTRGTDTQYF
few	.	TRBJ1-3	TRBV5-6	TGTGCCAGCAGCTTGGGCGTCTCATCAGGGGGAAACACCATATATTTT	CASSLGVSSGGNTIYF
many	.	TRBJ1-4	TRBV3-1	TGTGCCAGCAATACAGGGCCGTCAGGGGAAAAACTGTTTTTT	CASNTGPSGEKLFF
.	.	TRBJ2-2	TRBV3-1	TGTGCCAGCAGCCAAACAGCGGAGAACACCGGGGAGCTGTTTTTT	CASSQTAENTGELFF
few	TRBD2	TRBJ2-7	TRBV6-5	TGTGCCAGCAGTTACGGAGCGGGAGAGAGATACGAGCAGTACTTC	CASSYGAGERYEQYF
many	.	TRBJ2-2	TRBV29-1	TGCAGCGTTGGGGACACCGCCGGGGAGCTGTTTTTT	CSVGDTAGELFF
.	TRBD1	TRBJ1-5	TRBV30	TGTGCCTGGAGTGAACAGGGGAGACAGCCCCAGCATTTT	CAWSEQGRQPQHF
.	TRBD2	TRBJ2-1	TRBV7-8	TGTGCCAGCAGCTTATTTGGGGCGGGGGGGCTCCACAATGAGCAGTTCTTC	CASSLFGAGGLHNEQFF
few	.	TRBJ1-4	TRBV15	TGTGCCACCAGCAGGGGACCGGGTTATGAAAAACTGTTTTTT	CATSRGPGYEKLFF
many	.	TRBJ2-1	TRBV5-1	TGCGCCAGCAGCTTGGAGAACAACAACAATGAGCAGTTCTTC	CASSLENNNNEQFF
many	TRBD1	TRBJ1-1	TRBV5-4	TGTGCCAGCAGACCCGCAGGGGGCGGAAAGTTTGCTTTCTTT	CASRPAGGGKFAFF
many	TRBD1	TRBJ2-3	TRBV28	TGTGCCAGCAGTTTATTTCCAGGGGGTTTTACAGATACGCAGTATTTT	CASSLFPGGFTDTQYF
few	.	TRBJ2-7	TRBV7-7	TGTGCTAGCGGCGCTGAATACGAGCAGTACTTC	CASGAEYEQYF
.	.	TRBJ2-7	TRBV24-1	TGTGCCACCAGTGGGCCCCCAGGAACGGTGAGCTCCTACGAGCAGTACTTC	CATSGPPGTVSSYEQYF
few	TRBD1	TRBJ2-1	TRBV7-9	TGTGCCAGCAGCCCGCAATTGACAGGGGGCAATGAGCAGTTCTTC	CASSPQLTGGNEQFF
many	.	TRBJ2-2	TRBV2	TGTGCCAGCAGTGTTCCCGGGCGCACCGGGGAGCTGTTTTTT	CASSVPGRTGELFF
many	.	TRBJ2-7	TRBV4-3	TGCGCCAGCAGCCAAGATTTGGCGGGACCTACCTACGAGCAGTACTTC	CASSQDLAGPTYEQYF
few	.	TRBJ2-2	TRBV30	TGTGCCTGGAGCCTCGGGACCGGGGAGCTGTTTTTT	CAWSLGTGELFF
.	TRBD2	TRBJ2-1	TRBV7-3	TGTGCCAGCAGCCGGGGGGGCGAGCAGTTCTTC	CASSRGGEQFF
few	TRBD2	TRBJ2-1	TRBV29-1	TGCAGCGTTGAAGGTGTGAGGACTAGCGGGGTCCGGGAGCAGTTCTTC	CSVEGVRTSGVREQFF
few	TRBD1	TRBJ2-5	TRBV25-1	TGTGCCAGCAGTGAATATGGGACAGTCAGCCAAGAGACCCAGTACTTC	CASSEYGTVSQETQYF
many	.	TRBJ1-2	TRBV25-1	TGTGCCAGCAGTGATGGGGGGATGCACAACTATGGCTACACCTTC	CASSDGGMHNYGYTF
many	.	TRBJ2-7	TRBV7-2	TGTGCCAGCAGGGCAGGATCCTACGAGCAGTACTTC	CASRAGSYEQYF
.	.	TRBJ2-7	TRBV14	TGTGCCAGCGGCCACGGGTTCTACGAGCAGTACTTC	CASGHGFYEQYF